This T cell receptor (beta chain) derives from a study of cytomegalovirus exposure and HLA in healthy donors. Study background: The 120 validation repertoires were produced on the same platform as the 700 or so repertoires of the first cohort. This was reported in a later analysis.

In the case of this clone: As yet, its antigen is unknown.

Separate from the approximately 600-subject first cohort was the approximately 130-subject validation cohort, to which the donors belonged. Notes on the study in general: Subsequent analysis showed first-cohort TCR clusters tending to co-occur in roughly 130 validation repertoires.

The CDR3 spans 16 residues. Germline V gives CDR1 SGHVS, CDR2 FQNEAQ. The V and J ends lost 5 bases and 6 bases, in that order; junction bases with no gene match: 15. Generated by immunoSEQ multiplex PCR, the TCRdb table keeps only in-frame clones and is missing some. Among 70,000 to 75,000 clones listed, around 94% were seen once. What was sequenced was PBMCs. The source is a woman aged 18-30 years in good health and CMV-seropositive. The chain employs TRBV7-8 and TRBJ2-7, with 8 bases matching TRBD2. The CDR3, as DNA: TGTGCCAGCAGCGATCCAATGGTAGCGGGATTCGTCGAGCAGTACTTC. Translated: CASSDPMVAGFVEQYF.